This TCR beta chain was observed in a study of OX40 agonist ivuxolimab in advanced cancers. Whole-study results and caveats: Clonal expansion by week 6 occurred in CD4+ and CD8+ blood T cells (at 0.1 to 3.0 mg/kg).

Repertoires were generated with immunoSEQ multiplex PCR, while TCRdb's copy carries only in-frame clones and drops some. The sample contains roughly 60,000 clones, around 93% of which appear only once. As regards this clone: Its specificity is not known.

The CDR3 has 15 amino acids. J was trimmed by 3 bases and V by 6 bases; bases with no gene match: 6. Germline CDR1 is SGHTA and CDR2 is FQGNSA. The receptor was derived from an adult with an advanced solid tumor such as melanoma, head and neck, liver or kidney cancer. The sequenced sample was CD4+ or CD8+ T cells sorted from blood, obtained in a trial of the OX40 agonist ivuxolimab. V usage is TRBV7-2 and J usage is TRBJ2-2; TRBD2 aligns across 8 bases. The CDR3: CASSRTSSDTGELFF. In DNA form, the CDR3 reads TGTGCCAGCAGTCGGACTAGCAGTGACACCGGGGAGCTGTTTTTT.